The 4 T cell receptor beta chains below all came from one sample that was sequenced in a study of T cell repertoires in cytomegalovirus infection. Using its own MiXCR run on the reads, TCRdb lists one record per CDR3 protein. This sample has roughly 230,000 distinct CDR3 sequences; under 25% occur once, and the top ten carry approximately 18%. Sequenced material: CD8+ T cells from PBMCs. These receptor sequences come from a human donor in good health (CMV status not recorded). Some clones in this sample may be carry-over from other donors' samples.

This clonotype has more than one count but fewer than ten. The CDR3 loop reads CSAGSGDPTPEAFF. The CDR3 bases are TGCAGCGCCGGGTCAGGGGACCCCACCCCTGAAGCTTTCTTT. The rearrangement links TRBV29-1 to TRBJ1-1, with D perhaps matching TRBD1 (6 bases). CDR3 length equals 14 residues. Germline lookup yields CDR1 SQVTM and CDR2 ANQGSEA. V was trimmed by 7 bases and J by 6 bases, leaving 21 bases between them.

This clonotype was detected only a few times. The rearrangement uses TRBV5-4 and TRBJ2-3; the D gene is possibly TRBD2 (5 bases). The CDR3 consists of 13 residues. Between the trimmed V and J ends, which lost 3 bases and 5 bases, there was a span of 10 bases. Looked up from germline, CDR1 is SGHNT and CDR2 is YYREEE (reference sequence). In DNA form, the CDR3 reads TGTGCCAGCAGCTGGAGGACGGAAGATACGCAGTATTTT. Translated: CASSWRTEDTQYF.

This chain joins TRBV18 and TRBJ1-5, with D possibly being TRBD1 (5 bases). This CDR3 region has 15 residues. Between the trimmed V and J ends, which lost 2 bases and 4 bases, there was a span of 12 bases. In germline, CDR1 is KGHSH, CDR2 LQKENI. CDR3 in DNA: TGTGCCAGCTCACCAGAAGACAGCCCTAATCAGCCCCAGCATTTT. It specifies CASSPEDSPNQPQHF.

This clonotype has more than one count but fewer than ten. The chain combines TRBV13 with TRBJ1-6; the D gene is possibly TRBD1 (6 bases). The ends were cut back, 6 bases at V and 1 base at J, with 16 bases in the middle. CDR1 PRHDT and CDR2 FYEKMQ come from the germline V gene (reference sequence). The CDR3 sequence is 17 residues long. CDR3 in amino acids: CASRTRGGLSYNSPLHF. In DNA form, the CDR3 reads TGTGCCAGCAGGACCCGCGGGGGGCTGTCCTATAATTCACCCCTCCACTTT.